This entry concerns a single T cell receptor (beta chain). The data were taken from a study of blood T cell repertoires in COVID-19. Looking at the study overall: Nucleic acid was either cDNA or gDNA, and it came from T cells, B-cell-depleted T cells, or PBMCs.

Original processing methods: By means of reference gene primer amplification, nucleated cell counts were estimated. The method was immunoSEQ multiplex PCR; TCRdb's version includes in-frame clones alone and lacks a portion of them. V and J calls and clone size come straight from that table; D and trimming were deduced from the DNA. Of some 80,000 clones listed, roughly 90% are singletons. CDR3 length: 13 amino acids. The V gene's germline CDR1 is SQVTM and CDR2 ANQGSEA. V lost 4 bases and J 2 bases, leaving 6 bases between the germline ends. The receptor was isolated from a human donor in a cohort sampled during active COVID-19. Sequencing was performed on peripheral blood. The chain joins TRBV29-1 to TRBJ2-6; D may be TRBD2 (5 bases). CDR3 loop: CSVAGTGANVLTF. The CDR3, as DNA: TGCAGCGTTGCGGGGACTGGGGCCAACGTCCTGACTTTC. Looking up the rest from reference TRBV29-1 and TRBJ2-6 gives the full variable domain: SAVISQKPSRDICQRGTSLTIQCQVDSQVTMMFWYRQQPGQSLTLIATANQGSEATYESGFVIDKFPISRPNLTFSTLTVSNMSPEDSSIYLCSVAGTGANVLTFGAGSRLTVL.